The 15 T cell receptor beta chains reported below all come from one sample, sequenced in a study of cytotoxic CD8 clonotypes in ibrutinib-treated CLL. Sequenced by immunoSEQ multiplex PCR; TCRdb stores in-frame clones only, minus some. The sample yields some 150,000 clones, roughly three quarters seen once. Here the sequenced sample was PBMCs, taken after 12 months of ibrutinib treatment. The source is a human donor with chronic lymphocytic leukemia.

This chain links TRBV5-4 with TRBJ2-3; 8 bases are shared with TRBD2. The V gene's germline CDR1 is SGHNT and CDR2 YYREEE (reference sequence). The trim removed 1 base at V and 4 bases at J, leaving 5 bases unmatched. CDR3 length equals 15 residues. The CDR3 loop is CASSLRAGAPDTQYF. In DNA form, the CDR3 reads TGTGCCAGCAGCTTGAGAGCGGGAGCCCCAGATACGCAGTATTTT.

The CDR3 nucleotides are TGTGCCTGGACCAGGGGGGATGTTGGCACAGATACGCAGTATTTT. Translation gives CAWTRGDVGTDTQYF. The chain uses TRBV30 and TRBJ2-3; a weak D match, TRBD1 (7 bases). CDR3 length: 15 residues. The germline V gene has CDR1 GTSNPN and CDR2 SVGIG (reference sequence). V was trimmed by 4 bases and J by 1 base, leaving 15 bases between them.

V usage is TRBV6-6 and J usage is TRBJ2-6, with no clear D. V dropped 7 bases and J dropped 0 bases, with 10 bases sitting between them. CDR1 and CDR2 from the germline V gene are MNHNY and SVGAGI (reference sequence). The CDR3 consists of 15 residues. This CDR3 is CASTPSRSGANVLTF. The CDR3 DNA sequence: TGTGCCAGCACGCCCTCCCGCTCTGGGGCCAACGTCCTGACTTTC.

V gene TRBV14 combines with J gene TRBJ2-3; a possible D gene is TRBD1 (5 bases). CDR1 and CDR2 from the germline V gene are SGHDN and FVKESK. The CDR3 loop spans 16 amino acids. V shed 5 bases and J shed 1 base, with 16 bases lying between them. The DNA of the CDR3 is TGTGCCAGCAGCTCTCAGACAGCGCTTGGCACAGATACGCAGTATTTT. Amino acids: CASSSQTALGTDTQYF. Full variable domain (missing parts from reference TRBV14 and TRBJ2-3): EAGVTQFPSHSVIEKGQTVTLRCDPISGHDNLYWYRRVMGKEIKFLLHFVKESKQDESGMPNNRFLAERTGGTYSTLKVQPAELEDSGVYFCASSSQTALGTDTQYFGPGTRLTVL.

This sequence joins TRBV4-3 and TRBJ1-4; D call uncertain. CDR3 size: 14 residues. Germline-derived CDR1 and CDR2 are LGHNA and YSLEER. V lost 0 bases to trimming and J lost 6 bases, with 8 bases between them. The CDR3 loop reads CASSQDLKYEKLFF. Written as DNA, the CDR3 is TGCGCCAGCAGCCAAGATCTGAAGTATGAAAAACTGTTTTTT.

This clone was counted only a few times. The chain is built from TRBV19 and TRBJ1-2, with no clear D. Trimming stripped 3 bases from V and 4 bases from J, with 18 bases between. Per the germline V gene, CDR1 is LNHDA and CDR2 is SQIVND (reference sequence). The CDR3 loop spans 16 amino acids. As DNA, the CDR3 is TGTGCCAGTAGTATCCGAGCAGGAACGGACTCCTATGGCTACACCTTC. Translated: CASSIRAGTDSYGYTF.

The chain recombines TRBV4-3 with TRBJ1-2, with D hard to call. Germline-derived CDR1 and CDR2 are LGHNA and YSLEER. V shed 1 base and J shed 4 bases, with 7 bases lying between them. This CDR3 is built from 13 residues. In DNA, the CDR3 is TGCGCCAGCAGCCAAGTTGGTACCTATGGCTACACCTTC. It yields the protein CASSQVGTYGYTF.

The gene calls are TRBV5-1 and TRBJ2-1; 9 bases agree with TRBD1. Unmatched junction bases numbered 10, after V lost 4 bases and J lost 5 bases. Germline lookup yields CDR1 SGHRS and CDR2 YFSETQ. This CDR3 has 16 residues. CDR3 coding DNA: TGCGCCAGCAGCAAGAACCCGGGACAGGGCGACAATGAGCAGTTCTTC. Amino acids: CASSKNPGQGDNEQFF. The entire variable domain, with the rest obtained from reference TRBV5-1 and TRBJ2-1, is as follows: KAGVTQTPRYLIKTRGQQVTLSCSPISGHRSVSWYQQTPGQGLQFLFEYFSETQRNKGNFPGRFSGRQFSNSRSEMNVSTLELGDSALYLCASSKNPGQGDNEQFFGPGTRLTVL.

The chain combines TRBV2 with TRBJ2-1; 7 bases agree with TRBD2. The CDR3 extends over 12 amino acids. Germline trimming cut 6 bases from V and 5 bases from J; bases unmatched to any gene: 1. CDR1 and CDR2 from the germline V gene are SNHLY and FYNNEI. CDR3 nucleotide sequence: TGTGCCAGCAGACTAGCGCACAATGAGCAGTTCTTC. Translated: CASRLAHNEQFF.

This clone showed up just once. The chain is built from TRBV9 and TRBJ1-1; no clear D. V lost 1 base and J 7 bases, leaving 11 bases between the germline ends. The CDR3 covers 13 residues. The germline V gene has CDR1 SGDLS and CDR2 YYNGEE. CDR3 bases: TGTGCCAGCAGCGTATCCCGGGCTAGTGAAGCTTTCTTT. This sequence encodes CASSVSRASEAFF.

This chain links TRBV19 with TRBJ2-7, with D possibly called TRBD1 or TRBD2 (5 bases each). The CDR3 is 14 amino acids. Looked up from germline, CDR1 is LNHDA and CDR2 is SQIVND (reference sequence). V lost 6 bases, J lost 3 bases, and 15 bases lay in between. The CDR3 sequence is CASREGSPFYEQYF. CDR3 nucleotide sequence: TGTGCCAGTAGAGAGGGGTCGCCTTTCTACGAGCAGTACTTC.

The rearrangement joins TRBV27 to TRBJ2-6, with D hard to call. Germline V gene sequence: CDR1 MNHEY, CDR2 SMNVEV (reference sequence). This CDR3 has 13 residues. Trimming shortened V by 0 bases and J by 3 bases, and 0 bases separated the two germline ends. CDR3 sequence: CASSLSGANVLTF. The DNA for the CDR3 is TGTGCCAGCAGTTTATCTGGGGCCAACGTCCTGACTTTC. Full variable domain (remainder filled in from reference TRBV27 and TRBJ2-6): EAQVTQNPRYLITVTGKKLTVTCSQNMNHEYMSWYRQDPGLGLRQIYYSMNVEVTDKGDVPEGYKVSRKEKRNFPLILESPSPNQTSLYFCASSLSGANVLTFGAGSRLTVL.

V gene TRBV6-5 combines with J gene TRBJ2-1; 10 bases match TRBD2. The germline CDR1 and CDR2 sequences are MNHEY and SVGAGI. V trimming: 5 bases; J trimming: 7 bases; junction bases outside the gene matches: 8. The CDR3 contains 15 residues. CDR3 amino acids: CASSHLAGDRNEQFF. In nucleotides, the CDR3 is TGTGCCAGCAGTCATCTAGCGGGAGATCGTAATGAGCAGTTCTTC.

The DNA of the CDR3 is TGTGCCACCAGCAGAGGACAGGGGATTAACACTGAAGCTTTCTTT. Protein product: CATSRGQGINTEAFF. This chain connects TRBV15 to TRBJ1-1; the match to TRBD1 covers 8 bases. V lost 1 base, J lost 2 bases, and 3 bases stayed unmatched. The CDR3 length is 15 residues. The V gene's germline CDR1 is LNHNV and CDR2 YYDKDF (reference sequence).

The chain combines TRBV19 with TRBJ1-1; TRBD1 is a possible D gene (6 bases). Germline CDR1 LNHDA, CDR2 SQIVND (reference sequence). V lost 2 bases and J 7 bases, leaving 17 bases between the germline ends. This CDR3 comprises 15 residues. The CDR3 reads CASSIHTGTNYEAFF. The CDR3 DNA follows: TGTGCCAGTAGTATACACACCGGGACAAACTATGAAGCTTTCTTT.